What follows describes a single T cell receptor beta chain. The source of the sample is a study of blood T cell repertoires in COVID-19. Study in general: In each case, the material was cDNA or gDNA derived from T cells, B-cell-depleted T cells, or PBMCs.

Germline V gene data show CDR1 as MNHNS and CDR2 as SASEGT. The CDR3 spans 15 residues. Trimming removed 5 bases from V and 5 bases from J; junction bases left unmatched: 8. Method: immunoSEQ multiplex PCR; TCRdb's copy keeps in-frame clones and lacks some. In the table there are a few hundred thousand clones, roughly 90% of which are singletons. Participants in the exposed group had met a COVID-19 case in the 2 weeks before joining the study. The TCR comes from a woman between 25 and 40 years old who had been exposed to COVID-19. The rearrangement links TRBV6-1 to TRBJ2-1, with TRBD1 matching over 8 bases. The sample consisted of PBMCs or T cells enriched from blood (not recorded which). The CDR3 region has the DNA TGTGCCAGCAGTTCCAGGGGGCAAACGGACAATGAGCAGTTCTTC. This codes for CASSSRGQTDNEQFF.